This TCR beta chain was profiled in a study of blood T cell repertoires in COVID-19. On the study more broadly: There were acute and convalescent COVID-19 samples, and they came from the United States, Italy and Spain.

The CDR3 is 16 residues long. J lost 5 bases, V lost 2 bases, and 9 bases had no gene match. The germline CDR1 and CDR2 sequences are SGHRS and YFSETQ. Sequencing was performed with immunoSEQ multiplex PCR; in TCRdb, only in-frame clones are kept and a portion is missing. The repertoire holds more than 450,000 clones, about 85% seen once, with under 0.85% in the top ten. The sequencing sample was made of PBMCs or T cells enriched from blood (not recorded which). V gene TRBV5-1 combines with J gene TRBJ1-2; 10 nucleotides align to TRBD1. This TCR was sampled from a woman aged 18-29 years who had recovered from COVID-19. CDR3 sequence: CASSLNGDRGKYGYTF. The CDR3 region has the DNA TGCGCCAGCAGCTTAAACGGGGACAGGGGAAAATATGGCTACACCTTC. The entire variable domain, with the rest obtained from reference TRBV5-1 and TRBJ1-2, is as follows: KAGVTQTPRYLIKTRGQQVTLSCSPISGHRSVSWYQQTPGQGLQFLFEYFSETQRNKGNFPGRFSGRQFSNSRSEMNVSTLELGDSALYLCASSLNGDRGKYGYTFGSGTRLTVV.